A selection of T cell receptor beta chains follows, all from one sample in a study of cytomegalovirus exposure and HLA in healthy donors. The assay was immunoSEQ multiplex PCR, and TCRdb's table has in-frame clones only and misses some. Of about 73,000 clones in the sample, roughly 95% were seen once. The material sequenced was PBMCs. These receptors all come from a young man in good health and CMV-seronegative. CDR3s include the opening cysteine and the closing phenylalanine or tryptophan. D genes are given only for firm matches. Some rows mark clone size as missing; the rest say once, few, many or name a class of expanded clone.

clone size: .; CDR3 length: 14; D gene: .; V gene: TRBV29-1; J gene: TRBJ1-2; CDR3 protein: CSVAGGRGTGGYTF; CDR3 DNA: TGCAGCGTTGCGGGAGGAAGAGGGACTGGTGGCTACACCTTC
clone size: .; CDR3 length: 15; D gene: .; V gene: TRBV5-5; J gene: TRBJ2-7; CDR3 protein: CASSLVRGIPDEQYF; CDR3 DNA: TGTGCCAGCAGCTTGGTCCGGGGGATCCCTGACGAGCAGTACTTC
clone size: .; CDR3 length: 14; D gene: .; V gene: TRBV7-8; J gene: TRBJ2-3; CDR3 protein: CASSLGSRSDTQYF; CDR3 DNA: TGTGCCAGCAGCTTAGGATCGCGGTCGGATACGCAGTATTTT
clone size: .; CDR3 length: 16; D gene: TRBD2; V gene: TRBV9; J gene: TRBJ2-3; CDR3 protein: CASSVAAGDLTDTQYF; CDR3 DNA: TGTGCCAGCAGCGTAGCTGCGGGGGACCTCACAGATACGCAGTATTTT
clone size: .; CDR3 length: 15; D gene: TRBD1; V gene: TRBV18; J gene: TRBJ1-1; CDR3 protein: CASSPIQGATTEAFF; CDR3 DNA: TGTGCCAGCTCACCAATACAGGGGGCGACGACTGAAGCTTTCTTT
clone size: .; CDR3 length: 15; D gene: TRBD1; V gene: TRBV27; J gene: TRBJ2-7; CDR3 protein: CASSSGTAYPYEQYF; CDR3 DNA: TGTGCCAGCAGTTCCGGGACAGCATACCCCTACGAGCAGTACTTC
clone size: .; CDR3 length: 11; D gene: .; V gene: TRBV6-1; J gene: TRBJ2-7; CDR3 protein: CASSFTYEQYF; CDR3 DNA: TGTGCCAGCAGTTTCACCTACGAGCAGTACTTC
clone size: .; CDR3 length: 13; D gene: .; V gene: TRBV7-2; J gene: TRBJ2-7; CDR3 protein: CASSPTVTYEQYF; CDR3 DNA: TGTGCCAGCAGCCCGACAGTTACCTACGAGCAGTACTTC
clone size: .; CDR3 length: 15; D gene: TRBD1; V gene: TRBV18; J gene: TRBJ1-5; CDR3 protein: CASSRGSGTGAPQHF; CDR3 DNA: TGTGCCAGCTCACGAGGCTCCGGGACAGGGGCGCCCCAGCATTTT
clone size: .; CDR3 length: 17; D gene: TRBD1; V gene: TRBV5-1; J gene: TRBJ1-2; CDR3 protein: CASSSGDGTAQTGGYTF; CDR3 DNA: TGCGCCAGCAGCTCCGGGGACGGGACAGCCCAGACGGGAGGCTACACCTTC
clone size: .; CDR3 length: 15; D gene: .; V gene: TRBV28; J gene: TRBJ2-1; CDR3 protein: CASSLVGHSGDEQFF; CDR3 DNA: TGTGCCAGCAGTTTGGTCGGACATTCCGGCGATGAGCAGTTCTTC
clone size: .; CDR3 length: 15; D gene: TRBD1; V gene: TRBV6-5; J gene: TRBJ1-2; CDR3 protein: CASSSAWTGAHGYTF; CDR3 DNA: TGTGCCAGCAGTTCGGCGTGGACAGGGGCGCATGGCTACACCTTC
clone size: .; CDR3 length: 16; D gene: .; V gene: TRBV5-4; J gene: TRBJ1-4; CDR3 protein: CASSLDGGAFNEKLFF; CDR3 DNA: TGTGCCAGCAGCTTGGACGGAGGGGCTTTTAATGAAAAACTGTTTTTT
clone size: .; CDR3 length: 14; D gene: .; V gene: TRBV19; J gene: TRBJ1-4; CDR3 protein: CASTGGPLLGKLFF; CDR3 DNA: TGTGCCAGTACGGGGGGGCCACTCCTTGGAAAACTGTTTTTT
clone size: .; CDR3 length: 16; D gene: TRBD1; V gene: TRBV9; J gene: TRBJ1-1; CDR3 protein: CASSVTETGENTEAFF; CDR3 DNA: TGTGCCAGCAGCGTAACCGAGACAGGGGAGAACACTGAAGCTTTCTTT
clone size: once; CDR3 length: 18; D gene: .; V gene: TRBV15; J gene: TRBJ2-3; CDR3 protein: CATSSKTRGSSGTDTQYF; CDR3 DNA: TGTGCCACCAGCAGTAAAACGCGAGGGAGTTCCGGCACAGATACGCAGTATTTT
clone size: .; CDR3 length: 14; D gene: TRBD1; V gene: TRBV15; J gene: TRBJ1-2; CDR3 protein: CATSGGQGTYGYTF; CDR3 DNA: TGTGCCACCAGCGGGGGACAGGGGACCTATGGCTACACCTTC
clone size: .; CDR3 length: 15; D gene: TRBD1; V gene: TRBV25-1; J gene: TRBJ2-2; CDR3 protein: CASSAHGTGAGELFF; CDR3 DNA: TGTGCCAGCAGTGCACATGGGACAGGGGCCGGGGAGCTGTTTTTT
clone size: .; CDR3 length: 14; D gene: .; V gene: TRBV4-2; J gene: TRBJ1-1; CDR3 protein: CASSQGGGNTEAFF; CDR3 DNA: TGTGCCAGCAGCCAGGGGGGGGGAAACACTGAAGCTTTCTTT
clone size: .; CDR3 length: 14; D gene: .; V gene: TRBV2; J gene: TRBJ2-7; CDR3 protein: CASSDGGPQGEQYF; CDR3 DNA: TGTGCCAGCAGTGATGGAGGCCCCCAAGGGGAGCAGTACTTC
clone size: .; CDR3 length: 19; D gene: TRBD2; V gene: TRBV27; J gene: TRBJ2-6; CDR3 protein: CASSFLKAGGLSGANVLTF; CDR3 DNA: TGTGCCAGCAGTTTCCTAAAAGCGGGGGGCCTCTCTGGGGCCAACGTCCTGACTTTC
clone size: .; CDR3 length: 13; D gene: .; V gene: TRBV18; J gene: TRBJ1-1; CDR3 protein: CASSPQQGTEAFF; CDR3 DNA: TGTGCCAGCTCACCTCAACAGGGTACAGAAGCTTTCTTT
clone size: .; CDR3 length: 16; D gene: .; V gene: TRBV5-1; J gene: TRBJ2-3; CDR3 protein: CASSLGGAGSTDTQYF; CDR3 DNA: TGCGCCAGCAGCTTGGGTGGGGCGGGAAGCACAGATACGCAGTATTTT
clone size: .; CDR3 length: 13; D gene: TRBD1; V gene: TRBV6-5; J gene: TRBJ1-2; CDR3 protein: CATARQGTYGYTF; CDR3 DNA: TGTGCCACCGCCCGACAGGGGACCTATGGCTACACCTTC
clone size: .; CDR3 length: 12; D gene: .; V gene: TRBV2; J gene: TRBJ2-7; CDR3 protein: CASRVLPLRQYF; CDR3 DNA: TGTGCCAGCAGGGTACTCCCTCTTAGGCAGTACTTC
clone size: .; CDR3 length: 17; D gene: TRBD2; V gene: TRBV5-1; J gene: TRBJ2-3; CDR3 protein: CASSLDSRGGATDTQYF; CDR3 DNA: TGCGCCAGCAGCTTGGACAGCCGGGGGGGAGCGACAGATACGCAGTATTTT